This T cell receptor (beta chain) was documented in a study of T cells after yellow fever vaccination (dated by TCRdb to the late 2010s). With respect to the entire study: The SMART-Seq v4 Ultra Low Input RNA kit was used to prepare libraries from fractions with low cell numbers. To track T-cell clones before and after primary and booster YFV17D yellow fever vaccination, bulk TCR alpha and beta repertoires were sequenced longitudinally. Two healthy male donors, one aged 18 to 30 and one aged 30 to 40 years, were included in the cohort. Blood was drawn at multiple timepoints before and after primary and secondary immunization, with bulk PBMC replicates and cell subsets isolated. The study at large found these results: Because abundant contaminating clonotypes from the bulk population could be contained in FACS-sorted repertoires, computational filtering was required. Because only two donors were included in the study, the extent to which the findings can be generalized is limited. Compared with the primary T-cell response, the secondary T-cell response was weaker but faster, peaking on day 5 rather than day 15. After the booster, most clones that had expanded after primary vaccination were detected again (around 95% of CD4 and around nine tenths of CD8), suggesting broad maintenance of memory. A small fraction of clonotypes showed up in both the CD4 and CD8 compartments, probably as a result of convergent recombination.

Turning to this clonotype: Its antigen specificity is not known. Per-base quality was not reported, and no clone a single base away is much larger than it.

V loses 2 bases of germline sequence and J loses 3 bases, and the interval between the two ends is 19 bases. The germline V gene sets CDR1 to MNHGY and CDR2 to SAAAGT. The CDR3 measures 17 amino acids from cysteine to phenylalanine. CDR3 DNA is the only sequence kept; it has 51 bases, read in frame from the first base. The treatment or condition label on this specimen signifies: live attenuated yellow fever vaccine strain. Two biological replicates of bulk PBMCs were collected at each blood-draw timepoint. A standard Ficoll-Paque protocol was used to isolate PBMCs from peripheral blood. TriZol was used to extract RNA from bulk PBMCs, CD4 and CD8 fractions, and dextramer-positive and dextramer-negative fractions. Instrument on record: Illumina NovaSeq 6000. Synthesis of TCR cDNA relied on 5'RACE template switching, a step that introduced a universal primer site along with unique molecular identifiers. Priming for cDNA synthesis came from both the TCR alpha and TCR beta constant segments. Library amplification involved two PCR steps, and the second step added sample barcodes and sequencing adapters. Sequencing of libraries was done on Illumina HiSeq 2500 (2x100 bp) or NovaSeq (2x150 bp). In the source study's methods: MIGEC was used to demultiplex reads and collapse the reads into UMI consensus sequences, and MiXCR was used for V(D)J alignment. Vaccine-responding clonotypes were identified with edgeR using replicate PBMC samples, with FDR below 0.01 and a log2 fold change above 5 up to day 15 being required. Bulk clonotypes were assigned CD4 or CD8 identity according to which sequenced CD4 or CD8 repertoire held them at higher abundance. Starting from the raw public reads, TCRdb applied fastp trimming at Q25, assembled clones with MiXCR and retained in-frame beta chains. Each CDR3 protein gets just one entry, which takes the most common genes and DNA from the rows behind it. These V and J calls originate from TCRdb's pipeline instead of the authors' own analysis. The sample table shows under 500,000 distinct CDR3 sequences, and 18% are seen once. The ten largest clonotypes hold roughly a sixth of the sample.

This clonotype was obtained from a man aged 18 to 30 who received the YFV17D yellow fever vaccine. Here the chain combines TRBV6-8 and TRBJ1-1; TRBD1 is perhaps the D gene, given 6 matching bases. This material consisted of PBMCs, taken before the yellow fever booster vaccination. The sequenced DNA is TGTGCCAGCAGTTACCTTTTCGTGGGGGGCGGCGACACTGAAGCTTTCTTT. Translated, it reads CASSYLFVGGGDTEAFF.